This passage covers 32 T cell receptor beta chains from one sample sequenced in a study of PD-1 blockade in classical Hodgkin lymphoma. Time point reported: newly diagnosed, previously untreated cHL patient sample. Researchers used magnetic negative selection to pull out pure CD4+ T cells from thawed PBMCs. Sequencing used immunoSEQ multiplex PCR; TCRdb keeps in-frame clones, though not all of them. The data show some 28,000 clones, with more than 80% seen just once and more than 0.35% held by the top ten. Sequenced input: CD4+ T cells from blood. Receptors were obtained from a human donor with classical Hodgkin lymphoma.

V usage is TRBV11-2 and J usage is TRBJ2-5, with no clear D. Trimming removed 0 bases at V and 2 bases at J, with 4 bases between. This CDR3 spans 13 amino acids. CDR1 is SGHAT and CDR2 is FQNNGV in the germline V gene. CDR3 loop: CASSLDQQETQYF. CDR3 sequence (DNA): TGTGCCAGCAGCTTAGACCAGCAAGAGACCCAGTACTTC.

The gene calls are TRBV15 and TRBJ2-5; TRBD1 matches 9 bases. The CDR3 spans 17 residues. Looked up from germline, CDR1 is LNHNV and CDR2 is YYDKDF (reference sequence). The V segment lost 0 bases and the J segment 5 bases; nucleotides outside the gene matches: 10. In DNA form, the CDR3 reads TGTGCCACCAGCAGAGATTACGGGGGACAGGGCGGGGAGACCCAGTACTTC. This translates into CATSRDYGGQGGETQYF.

The J gene is TRBJ2-5, the V gene TRBV4-3, with 7 bases lining up with TRBD2. From germline, CDR1 is LGHNA and CDR2 YSLEER. The V segment lost 0 bases and the J segment 2 bases; nucleotides outside the gene matches: 6. CDR3 length equals 16 residues. CDR3 amino acids: CASSQELLAPQETQYF. The CDR3 DNA follows: TGCGCCAGCAGCCAAGAACTACTAGCGCCACAAGAGACCCAGTACTTC.

V usage is TRBV28 and J usage is TRBJ2-7, with D possibly TRBD1 on 6 matching bases. The CDR3 is 14 amino acids. With 5 bases removed from V and 4 bases from J, the gap between germline ends came to 15 bases. From germline, CDR1 is MDHEN and CDR2 SYDVKM. The CDR3 here is CASSTPGQRYEQYF. The CDR3, as DNA: TGTGCCAGCAGTACTCCGGGACAAAGATACGAGCAGTACTTC.

CDR3 nucleotides: TGTGCCAGCAGCCTATCGGTAGGCGAGCAGTACTTC. Protein: CASSLSVGEQYF. The chain uses TRBV7-2 and TRBJ2-7; D call uncertain. Germline loops: CDR1 SGHTA, CDR2 FQGNSA. V lost 5 bases to trimming and J lost 6 bases, with 11 bases between them. This CDR3 is 12 amino acids long.

The chain combines TRBV21-1 with TRBJ2-7. TRBV21-1 counts as a pseudogene. The CDR3 is 12 residues long. CDR3 protein: CASRPTDYEQYF. The CDR3 DNA reads TGTGCCAGCAGGCCAACGGACTACGAGCAGTACTTC.

The genes are TRBV28 and TRBJ1-2; 7 bases agree with TRBD1. This CDR3 region has 15 residues. Germline V gene sequence: CDR1 MDHEN, CDR2 SYDVKM. Unmatched junction bases numbered 11, after V lost 6 bases and J lost 4 bases. The CDR3 loop is CASSPWAGGGYGYTF. The CDR3 DNA is TGTGCCAGCAGCCCGTGGGCAGGGGGTGGCTATGGCTACACCTTC.

This clone was seen only a few times. This chain uses TRBV29-1 with TRBJ1-1; 8 bases agree with TRBD1. The ends lost 5 bases at V and 4 bases at J; junction bases unmatched: 3. CDR3 length: 12 residues. The germline V gene encodes CDR1 SQVTM and CDR2 ANQGSEA. CDR3 DNA sequence: TGCAGCGTTATCACAGGGGGCACTGAAGCTTTCTTT. It yields the protein CSVITGGTEAFF.

The chain links TRBV6-6 to TRBJ2-7; D possibly matches TRBD1 or TRBD2 (6 bases each). This CDR3 is 14 amino acids long. V dropped 8 bases and J dropped 3 bases, with 17 bases sitting between them. Germline-derived CDR1 and CDR2 are MNHNY and SVGAGI (reference sequence). The CDR3 DNA follows: TGTGCCAGCCACGGTAGTGGGGGGCTCTACGAGCAGTACTTC. It yields the protein CASHGSGGLYEQYF.

This clone was found once. This sequence joins TRBV10-3 and TRBJ2-7; 8 bases map to TRBD1. The junction had 4 bases not matched to a gene; V was cut back by 3 bases and J by 3 bases. Germline V gives CDR1 ENHRY, CDR2 SYGVKD. The CDR3 has 14 amino acids. CDR3 nucleotides: TGTGCCATCAGTGATGGCAGGGGGCACTACGAGCAGTACTTC. Protein product: CAISDGRGHYEQYF.

The chain links TRBV5-8 to TRBJ1-5, with a weak D call TRBD1 (5 bases). Germline-derived CDR1 and CDR2 are SGHTS and YDEGEE. CDR3 length: 14 amino acids. V lost 5 bases and J 5 bases, leaving 14 bases between the germline ends. In DNA, the CDR3 is TGTGCCAGCAGGCCTAAGACAGATTATCAGCCCCAGCATTTT. Translation: CASRPKTDYQPQHF. Full variable domain (missing parts from reference TRBV5-8 and TRBJ1-5): EAGVTQSPTHLIKTRGQQATLRCSPISGHTSVYWYQQALGLGLQFLLWYDEGEERNRGNFPPRFSGRQFPNYSSELNVNALELEDSALYLCASRPKTDYQPQHFGDGTRLSIL.

This chain connects TRBV6-1 to TRBJ2-7, with 11 bases identical to TRBD2. Unmatched junction bases numbered 5, after V lost 4 bases and J lost 6 bases. Looked up from germline, CDR1 is MNHNS and CDR2 is SASEGT. The CDR3 spans 14 residues. This CDR3 is CASSATSGNGEQYF. CDR3 sequence (DNA): TGTGCCAGCAGTGCGACTAGCGGGAATGGCGAGCAGTACTTC.

The chain recombines TRBV10-3 with TRBJ2-1; 8 bases align to TRBD2. This CDR3 has 14 residues. Germline V gene data show CDR1 as ENHRY and CDR2 as SYGVKD. Germline trimming cut 2 bases from V and 7 bases from J; bases unmatched to any gene: 4. The CDR3: CAISETGTSNEQFF. In nucleotides, the CDR3 is TGTGCCATCAGTGAGACCGGGACTAGTAATGAGCAGTTCTTC.

DNA of the CDR3: TGCAGCGTAGCTACAGGGGCGGGGGGCACAGATACGCAGTATTTT. This translates into CSVATGAGGTDTQYF. The chain uses TRBV29-1 and TRBJ2-3, with D possibly being TRBD1 or TRBD2 (7 bases each). Trimming left V 6 bases short and J 1 base short, with 17 bases between. This CDR3 comprises 15 residues. Germline V gives CDR1 SQVTM, CDR2 ANQGSEA.

The chain employs TRBV18 and TRBJ1-1, with unresolved D. Trimming removed 4 bases at V and 1 base at J, with 13 bases between. This CDR3 comprises 15 residues. Germline V gene lookup returns CDR1 KGHSH and CDR2 LQKENI. CDR3 sequence (DNA): TGTGCCAGCTCACAGGGCTCCACCCCGAACACTGAAGCTTTCTTT. As protein: CASSQGSTPNTEAFF.

The chain links TRBV29-1 to TRBJ2-5; 9 positions match TRBD2. Looked up from germline, CDR1 is SQVTM and CDR2 is ANQGSEA. Trimming at V came to 6 bases and at J to 5 bases, leaving 10 bases not matched to a gene. The CDR3 has 14 amino acids. The CDR3 protein is CSVQAGLAYETQYF. DNA of the CDR3: TGCAGCGTCCAAGCGGGACTAGCATACGAGACCCAGTACTTC.

This clone was observed a single time. The V and J genes are TRBV4-3 and TRBJ2-3; TRBD2 aligns across 9 bases. The CDR3 runs to 16 residues. The junction had 15 bases not matched to a gene; V was cut back by 4 bases and J by 10 bases. Germline CDR1 reads LGHNA; CDR2 reads YSLEER. The CDR3 nucleotides read TGCGCCAGCAGCCTAGACCCAGCGGGAGGATCATTTTCGCAGTATTTT. Its protein is CASSLDPAGGSFSQYF.

The gene calls are TRBV27 and TRBJ2-7; D may be TRBD2 (6 bases). Germline V CDR1 and CDR2: MNHEY, SMNVEV (reference sequence). The CDR3 loop spans 15 amino acids. Between the trimmed V and J ends, which lost 8 bases and 4 bases, there was a span of 21 bases. CDR3 DNA sequence: TGTGCCAGCGGGCAAATGGCCCTGGAGGGTTACGAGCAGTACTTC. As protein: CASGQMALEGYEQYF.

The J gene is TRBJ1-3, the V gene TRBV11-2, with no clear D. V dropped 5 bases and J dropped 2 bases, with 13 bases sitting between them. The CDR3 is 15 residues long. Germline V gene data show CDR1 as SGHAT and CDR2 as FQNNGV. The CDR3 reads CASSLNDQAGNTIYF. CDR3 nucleotides: TGTGCCAGCAGCCTCAACGATCAAGCTGGAAACACCATATATTTT.

The chain combines TRBV7-2 with TRBJ2-7; 9 bases map to TRBD1. Trimming took 1 base from V and 6 from J; bases not matched to a gene: 7. The CDR3 contains 15 residues. Germline CDR1 is SGHTA and CDR2 is FQGNSA. The CDR3 region is CASSLEGTGLREQYF. The CDR3 nucleotides are TGTGCCAGCAGCTTAGAGGGGACAGGGCTACGCGAGCAGTACTTC. The full variable domain, its missing parts supplied by reference TRBV7-2 and TRBJ2-7, is GAGVSQSPSNKVTEKGKDVELRCDPISGHTALYWYRQSLGQGLEFLIYFQGNSAPDKSGLPSDRFSAERTGGSVSTLTIQRTQQEDSAVYLCASSLEGTGLREQYFGPGTRLTVT.

The V gene is TRBV5-5, the J gene TRBJ2-3; tentative D call: TRBD1 (6 bases). V was trimmed by 0 bases and J by 2 bases, leaving 10 bases between them. The V gene's germline CDR1 is SGHKS and CDR2 YYEKEE (reference sequence). CDR3 length: 15 residues. The CDR3 DNA reads TGTGCCAGCAGCTTGGGAAGGGGGAACACAGATACGCAGTATTTT. Translated, it gives CASSLGRGNTDTQYF.

The sample holds one count of this clone. The chain combines TRBV18 with TRBJ2-1, with D tentatively TRBD2 (5 bases). The germline V gene encodes CDR1 KGHSH and CDR2 LQKENI. V was shortened by 0 bases and J by 0 bases, with 9 bases between the two germline ends. This CDR3 is 16 amino acids long. As DNA, the CDR3 is TGTGCCAGCTCACCACCGGCCGGGGTCTCCTACAATGAGCAGTTCTTC. Amino acids: CASSPPAGVSYNEQFF.

CDR3 nucleotides: TGTGCCAGCAGCTTAGACAGTTTTTCCTACGAGCAGTACTTC. Amino acid sequence: CASSLDSFSYEQYF. This chain joins TRBV7-6 and TRBJ2-7; no reliable D call. Trimming stripped 1 base from V and 1 base from J, with 8 bases between. The CDR3 contains 14 residues. Germline loops: CDR1 SGHVS, CDR2 FNYEAQ.

The CDR3 region has the DNA TGTGCCTGGACTCGGGACTGGAGCACAGATACGCAGTATTTT. Residues: CAWTRDWSTDTQYF. The chain couples TRBV30 to TRBJ2-3; D may be TRBD2 (6 bases). The CDR3 has 14 amino acids. The germline V gene has CDR1 GTSNPN and CDR2 SVGIG (reference sequence). Trimming took off 4 bases at V and 0 bases at J, with 11 bases between the two ends.

The J gene is TRBJ2-6, the V gene TRBV6-5; D is unresolved. Trimming removed 6 bases from V and 1 base from J, with 7 bases in between. The CDR3 loop spans 14 amino acids. Germline CDR1 MNHEY, CDR2 SVGAGI. This CDR3 is CASRSTSGANVLTF. The CDR3 DNA reads as TGTGCCAGCAGAAGTACTTCTGGGGCCAACGTCCTGACTTTC.

This rearrangement joins TRBV5-1 to TRBJ1-1; D is possibly TRBD1 (6 bases). The ends were cut back, 4 bases at V and 5 bases at J, with 12 bases in the middle. The length of the CDR3 is 13 residues. Germline V gives CDR1 SGHRS, CDR2 YFSETQ. CDR3 in DNA: TGCGCCAGCAGCGGGGGCGGTGTAACTGAAGCTTTCTTT. This codes for CASSGGGVTEAFF.

The chain is built from TRBV6-6 and TRBJ1-1; D not certain. V dropped 3 bases and J dropped 0 bases, with 11 bases sitting between them. There are 15 residues in the CDR3. CDR1 is MNHNY, CDR2 SVGAGI, per germline (reference sequence). The CDR3 DNA follows: TGTGCCAGCAGTTATGGGCGGAGCATGAACACTGAAGCTTTCTTT. It encodes CASSYGRSMNTEAFF.

The gene calls are TRBV7-2 and TRBJ2-5, with 8 positions matching TRBD1. CDR1 SGHTA and CDR2 FQGNSA come from the germline V gene. V was clipped by 5 bases and J by 5 bases; unmatched bases: 10. The CDR3 covers 15 residues. The CDR3: CASSPGTGMRETQYF. CDR3 DNA: TGTGCCAGCAGCCCCGGGACAGGAATGCGGGAGACCCAGTACTTC.

The table lists this clone with a count of one. The rearrangement links TRBV6-5 to TRBJ1-1; D is possibly TRBD1 (5 bases). Trimming took 4 bases from V and 4 from J, leaving 19 bases between them. The CDR3 spans 16 residues. Germline values: CDR1 MNHEY, CDR2 SVGAGI. CDR3 protein: CASSSGLGGFITEAFF. CDR3 DNA sequence: TGTGCCAGCAGTTCGGGACTTGGGGGGTTTATCACTGAAGCTTTCTTT.

The chain has TRBV10-3 and TRBJ1-4, with D hard to call. Per the germline V gene, CDR1 is ENHRY and CDR2 is SYGVKD. Deletions cut 8 bases from V and 8 bases from J, with 12 bases between. CDR3 length: 12 residues. CDR3 residues: CAIGATDEKLFF. CDR3 coding DNA: TGTGCCATCGGCGCGACGGACGAAAAACTGTTTTTT.

The chain couples TRBV27 to TRBJ1-1; D call uncertain. The CDR3 consists of 13 residues. Germline V gives CDR1 MNHEY, CDR2 SMNVEV (reference sequence). Deletions cut 3 bases from V and 5 bases from J, with 10 bases between. The CDR3 region is CASSFWGGTEAFF. Written as DNA, the CDR3 is TGTGCCAGCAGTTTTTGGGGAGGGACTGAAGCTTTCTTT.

In its sample, this clone was seen once. V gene TRBV4-2 combines with J gene TRBJ1-6; 8 nucleotides match TRBD1. Germline CDR1 LGHNA, CDR2 YNFKEQ. The CDR3 covers 15 residues. V was clipped by 0 bases and J by 6 bases; unmatched bases: 1. DNA of the CDR3: TGTGCCAGCAGCCAAGAAACAGGGGGTAATTCACCCCTCCACTTT. Translated, it gives CASSQETGGNSPLHF.